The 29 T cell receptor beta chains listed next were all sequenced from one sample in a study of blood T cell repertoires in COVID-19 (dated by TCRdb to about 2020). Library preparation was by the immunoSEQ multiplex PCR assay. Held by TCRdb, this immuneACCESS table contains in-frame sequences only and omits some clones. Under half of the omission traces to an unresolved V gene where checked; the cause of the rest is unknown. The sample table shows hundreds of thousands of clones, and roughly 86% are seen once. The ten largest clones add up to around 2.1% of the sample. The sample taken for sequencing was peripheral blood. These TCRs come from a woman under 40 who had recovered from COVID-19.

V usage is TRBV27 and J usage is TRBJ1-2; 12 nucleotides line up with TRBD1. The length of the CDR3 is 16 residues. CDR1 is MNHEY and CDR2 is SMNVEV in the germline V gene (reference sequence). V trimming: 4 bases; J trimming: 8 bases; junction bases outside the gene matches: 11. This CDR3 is CASSYSSGTGGWGYTF. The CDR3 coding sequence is TGTGCCAGCAGTTATTCGTCCGGGACAGGGGGCTGGGGCTACACCTTC.

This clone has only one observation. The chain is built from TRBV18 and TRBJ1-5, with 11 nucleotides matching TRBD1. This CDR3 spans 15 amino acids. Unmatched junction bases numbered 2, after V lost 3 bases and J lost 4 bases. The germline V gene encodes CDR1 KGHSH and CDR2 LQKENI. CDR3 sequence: CASSPGTGGNQPQHF. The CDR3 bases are TGTGCCAGCTCACCTGGGACAGGGGGAAATCAGCCCCAGCATTTT.

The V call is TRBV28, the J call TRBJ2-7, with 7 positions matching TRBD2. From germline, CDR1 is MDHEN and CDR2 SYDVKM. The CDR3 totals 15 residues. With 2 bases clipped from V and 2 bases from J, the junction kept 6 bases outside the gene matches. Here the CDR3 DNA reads TGTGCCAGCAGTTTAGGGGGGGTAGGGCCCTACGAGCAGTACTTC. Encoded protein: CASSLGGVGPYEQYF.

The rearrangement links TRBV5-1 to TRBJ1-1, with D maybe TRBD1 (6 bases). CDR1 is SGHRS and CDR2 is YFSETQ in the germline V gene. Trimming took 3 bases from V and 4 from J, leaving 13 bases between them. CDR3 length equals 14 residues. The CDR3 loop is CASSSSTGSTEAFF. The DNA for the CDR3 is TGCGCCAGCAGCTCTTCCACAGGGTCCACTGAAGCTTTCTTT.

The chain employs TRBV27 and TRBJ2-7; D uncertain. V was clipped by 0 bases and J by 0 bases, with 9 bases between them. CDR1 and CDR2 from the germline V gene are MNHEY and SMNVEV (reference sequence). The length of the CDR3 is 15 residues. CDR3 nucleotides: TGTGCCAGCAGTTTATCTACCGAGAACTCCTACGAGCAGTACTTC. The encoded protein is CASSLSTENSYEQYF.

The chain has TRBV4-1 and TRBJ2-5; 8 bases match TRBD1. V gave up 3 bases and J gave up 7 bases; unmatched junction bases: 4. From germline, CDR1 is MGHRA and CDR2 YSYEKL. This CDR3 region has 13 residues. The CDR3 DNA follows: TGCGCCAGCAGCCAGACGACAGGGGCGACCCAGTACTTC. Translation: CASSQTTGATQYF.

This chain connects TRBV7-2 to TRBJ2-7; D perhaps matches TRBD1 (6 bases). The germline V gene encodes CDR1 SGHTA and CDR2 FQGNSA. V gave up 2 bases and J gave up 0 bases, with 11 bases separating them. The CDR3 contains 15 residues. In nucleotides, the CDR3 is TGTGCCAGCAGCTTATCCCGGGACACCTCCTACGAGCAGTACTTC. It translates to CASSLSRDTSYEQYF. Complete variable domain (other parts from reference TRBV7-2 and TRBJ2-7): GAGVSQSPSNKVTEKGKDVELRCDPISGHTALYWYRQSLGQGLEFLIYFQGNSAPDKSGLPSDRFSAERTGGSVSTLTIQRTQQEDSAVYLCASSLSRDTSYEQYFGPGTRLTVT.

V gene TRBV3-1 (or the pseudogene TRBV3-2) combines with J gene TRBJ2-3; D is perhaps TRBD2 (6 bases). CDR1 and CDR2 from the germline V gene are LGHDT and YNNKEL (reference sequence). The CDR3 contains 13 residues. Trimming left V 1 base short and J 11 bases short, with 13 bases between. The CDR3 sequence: CASSQAGGRGQYF. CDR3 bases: TGTGCCAGCAGCCAAGCCGGAGGGAGAGGGCAGTATTTT.

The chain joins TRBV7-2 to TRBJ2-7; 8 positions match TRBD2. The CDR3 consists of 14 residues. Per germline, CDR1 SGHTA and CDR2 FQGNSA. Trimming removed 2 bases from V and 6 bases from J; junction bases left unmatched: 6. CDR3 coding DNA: TGTGCCAGCAGCTTAACAGCGGGAGTCGTCGAGCAGTACTTC. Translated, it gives CASSLTAGVVEQYF. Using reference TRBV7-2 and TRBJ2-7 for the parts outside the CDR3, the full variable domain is GAGVSQSPSNKVTEKGKDVELRCDPISGHTALYWYRQSLGQGLEFLIYFQGNSAPDKSGLPSDRFSAERTGGSVSTLTIQRTQQEDSAVYLCASSLTAGVVEQYFGPGTRLTVT.

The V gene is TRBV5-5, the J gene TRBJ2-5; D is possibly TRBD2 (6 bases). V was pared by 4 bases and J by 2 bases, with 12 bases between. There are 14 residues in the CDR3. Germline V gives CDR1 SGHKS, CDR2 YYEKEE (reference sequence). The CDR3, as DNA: TGTGCCAGCAGCCCGGAGGGAGGACAAGAGACCCAGTACTTC. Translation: CASSPEGGQETQYF.

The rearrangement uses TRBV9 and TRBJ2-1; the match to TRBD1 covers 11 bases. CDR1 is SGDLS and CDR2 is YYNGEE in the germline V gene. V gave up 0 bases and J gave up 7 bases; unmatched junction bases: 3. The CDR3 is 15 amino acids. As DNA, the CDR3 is TGTGCCAGCAGCGTAGGAGGACAGGGGGCGAATGAGCAGTTCTTC. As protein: CASSVGGQGANEQFF.

The CDR3 here is CASSSNPGTGVETQYF. The CDR3, as DNA: TGTGCCAGCTCATCTAACCCCGGGACAGGGGTTGAGACCCAGTACTTC. The chain links TRBV18 to TRBJ2-5, with 10 bases identical to TRBD1. CDR1 and CDR2 (germline): KGHSH, LQKENI. There are 16 residues in the CDR3. V was clipped by 5 bases and J by 5 bases; unmatched bases: 11.

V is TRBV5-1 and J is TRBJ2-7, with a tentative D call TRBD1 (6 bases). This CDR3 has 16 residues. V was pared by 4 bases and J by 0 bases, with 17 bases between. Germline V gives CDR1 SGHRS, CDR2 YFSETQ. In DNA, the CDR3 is TGCGCCAGCAGCGGCGTGGGGGCTACGTCCTCCTACGAGCAGTACTTC. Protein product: CASSGVGATSSYEQYF.

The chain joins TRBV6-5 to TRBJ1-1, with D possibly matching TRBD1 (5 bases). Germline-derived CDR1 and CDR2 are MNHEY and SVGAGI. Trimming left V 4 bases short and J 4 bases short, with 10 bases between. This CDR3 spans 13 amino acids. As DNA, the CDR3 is TGTGCCAGCAGTTTCCAAAGGGGCACTGAAGCTTTCTTT. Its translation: CASSFQRGTEAFF.

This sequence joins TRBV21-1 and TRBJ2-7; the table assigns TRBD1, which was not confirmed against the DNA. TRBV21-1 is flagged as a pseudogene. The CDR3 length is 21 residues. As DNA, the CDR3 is TGTGCCAGCAGCAACGAACGCGGACTCGAGACAGGGGTTCTTAAGCAGGGCGAGCAGTACTTC. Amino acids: CASSNERGLETGVLKQGEQYF.

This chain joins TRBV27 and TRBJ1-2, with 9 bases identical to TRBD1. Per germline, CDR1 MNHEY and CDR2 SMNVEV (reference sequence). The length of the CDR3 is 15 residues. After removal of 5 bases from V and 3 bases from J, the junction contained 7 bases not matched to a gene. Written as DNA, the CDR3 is TGTGCCAGCAGTATCGGACAGGGGCGGGACTATGGCTACACCTTC. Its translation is CASSIGQGRDYGYTF.

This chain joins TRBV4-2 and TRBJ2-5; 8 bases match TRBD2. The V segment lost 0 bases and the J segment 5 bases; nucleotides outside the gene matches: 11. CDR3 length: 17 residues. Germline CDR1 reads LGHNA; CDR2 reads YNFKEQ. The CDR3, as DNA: TGTGCCAGCAGCCAAGATGCGGGGGGACGGCGAGGGGAGACCCAGTACTTC. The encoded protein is CASSQDAGGRRGETQYF.

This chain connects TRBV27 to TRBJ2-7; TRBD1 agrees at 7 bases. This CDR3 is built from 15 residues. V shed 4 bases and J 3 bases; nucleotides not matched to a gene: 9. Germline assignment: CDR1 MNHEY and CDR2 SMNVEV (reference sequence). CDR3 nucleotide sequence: TGTGCCAGCAGTTGGGCAGGACAGGCCAACTACGAGCAGTACTTC. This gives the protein CASSWAGQANYEQYF.

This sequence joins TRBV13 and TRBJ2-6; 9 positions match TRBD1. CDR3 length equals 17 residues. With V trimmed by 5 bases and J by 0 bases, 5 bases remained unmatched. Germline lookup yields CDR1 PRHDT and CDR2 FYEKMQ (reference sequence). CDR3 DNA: TGTGCCAGCAGCGGCCAGACAGGGGGCTCTGGGGCCAACGTCCTGACTTTC. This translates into CASSGQTGGSGANVLTF.

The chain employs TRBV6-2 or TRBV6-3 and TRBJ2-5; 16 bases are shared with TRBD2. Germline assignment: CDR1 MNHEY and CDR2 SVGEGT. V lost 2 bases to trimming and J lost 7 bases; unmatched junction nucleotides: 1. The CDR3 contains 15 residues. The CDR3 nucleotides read TGTGCCAGCAGTTACGGGACTAGCGGGAGGGGGACCCAGTACTTC. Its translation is CASSYGTSGRGTQYF.

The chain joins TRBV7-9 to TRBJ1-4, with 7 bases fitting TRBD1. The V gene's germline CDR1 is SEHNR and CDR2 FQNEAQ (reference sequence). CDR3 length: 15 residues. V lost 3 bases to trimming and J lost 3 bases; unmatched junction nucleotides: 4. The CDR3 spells CASSFSRGANEKLFF. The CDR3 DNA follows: TGTGCCAGCAGCTTCAGCAGGGGGGCTAATGAAAAACTGTTTTTT.

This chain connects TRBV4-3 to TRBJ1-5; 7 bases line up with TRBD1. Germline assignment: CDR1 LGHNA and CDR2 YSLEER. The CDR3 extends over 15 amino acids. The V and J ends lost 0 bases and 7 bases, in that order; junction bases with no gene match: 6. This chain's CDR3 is CASSQDRQGQQPQHF. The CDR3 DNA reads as TGCGCCAGCAGCCAAGATAGACAGGGACAGCAGCCCCAGCATTTT.

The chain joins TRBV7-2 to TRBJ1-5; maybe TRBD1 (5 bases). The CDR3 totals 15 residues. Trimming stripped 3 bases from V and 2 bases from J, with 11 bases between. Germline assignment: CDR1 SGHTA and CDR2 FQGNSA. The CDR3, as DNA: TGTGCCAGCAGCTTTTATAAAGGGGGCAATCAGCCCCAGCATTTT. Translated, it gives CASSFYKGGNQPQHF.

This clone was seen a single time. The CDR3, as DNA: TGCGCCAGCTCGGGGGGGCTTATCACAGATACGCAGTATTTT. This translates into CASSGGLITDTQYF. The chain is built from TRBV5-1 and TRBJ2-3, with 8 bases aligning to TRBD2. Germline trimming cut 7 bases from V and 2 bases from J; bases unmatched to any gene: 6. This CDR3 spans 14 amino acids. Germline CDR1 and CDR2: SGHRS and YFSETQ.

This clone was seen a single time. The CDR3 bases are TGTGCCAGCAGCCCGGGGGGGGGCTCTTTTCAAGAGACCCAGTACTTC. This sequence encodes CASSPGGGSFQETQYF. The rearrangement joins TRBV7-9 to TRBJ2-5; 8 bases are a match to TRBD2. V trimming: 5 bases; J trimming: 2 bases; junction bases outside the gene matches: 10. The germline gives CDR1 SEHNR, CDR2 FQNEAQ (reference sequence). CDR3 length: 16 residues.

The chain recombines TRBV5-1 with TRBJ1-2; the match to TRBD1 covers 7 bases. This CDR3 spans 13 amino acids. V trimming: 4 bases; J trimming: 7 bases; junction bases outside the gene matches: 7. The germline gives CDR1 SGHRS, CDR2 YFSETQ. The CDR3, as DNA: TGCGCCAGCAGCCCGGACAGGATGGGTGGCTACACCTTC. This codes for CASSPDRMGGYTF.

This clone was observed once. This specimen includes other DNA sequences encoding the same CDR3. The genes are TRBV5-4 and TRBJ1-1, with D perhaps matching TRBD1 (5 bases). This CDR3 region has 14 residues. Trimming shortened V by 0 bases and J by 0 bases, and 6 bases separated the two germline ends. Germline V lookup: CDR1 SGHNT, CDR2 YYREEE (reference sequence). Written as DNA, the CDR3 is TGTGCCAGCAGCTTGGACAGGTTGAACACTGAAGCTTTCTTT. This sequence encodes CASSLDRLNTEAFF.

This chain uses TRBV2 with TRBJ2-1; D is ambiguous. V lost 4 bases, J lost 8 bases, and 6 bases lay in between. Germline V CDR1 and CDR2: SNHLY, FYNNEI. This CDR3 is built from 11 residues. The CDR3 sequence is CASSVFYEQFF. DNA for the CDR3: TGTGCCAGCAGTGTCTTCTATGAGCAGTTCTTC.

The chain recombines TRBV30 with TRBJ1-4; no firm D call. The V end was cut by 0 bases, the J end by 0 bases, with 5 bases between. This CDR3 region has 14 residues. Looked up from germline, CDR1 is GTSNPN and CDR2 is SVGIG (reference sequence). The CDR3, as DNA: TGTGCCTGGAGTGTGGGCGCAACTAATGAAAAACTGTTTTTT. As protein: CAWSVGATNEKLFF.